The 23 T cell receptor beta chains listed next were all sequenced from one sample in a study of persistence of HIV-infected CD4 T cells. The libraries were made with immunoSEQ version 4 in survey mode. Profiling relied on immunoSEQ multiplex PCR, and the TCRdb table lists in-frame clones only, not all of them. The data show roughly 20,000 clones, about 65% seen once. Which antigens these TCRs recognize remains unknown. Lysates of CMV-infected fibroblasts at around 9.9 ug/mL stimulated these cells. Sorting of responding CD4+ T cells relied on upregulated CD40 ligand together with CD69. Sequencing was performed on CD4+ T cells sorted from PBMCs after approximately 20-hour stimulation, taken from a patient who received antiretroviral therapy. The receptors originated from an adult woman with HIV who was CMV-seropositive.

This clone came up once. V and J are TRBV5-1 and TRBJ2-3, with TRBD2 matching over 7 bases. The CDR3 loop spans 12 amino acids. Losses at the gene ends were 6 bases for V and 6 bases for J; bases not matched to a gene: 4. CDR1 is SGHRS and CDR2 is YFSETQ in the germline V gene. CDR3 amino acids: CASKRDGDTQYF. CDR3 coding DNA: TGCGCCAGCAAGCGGGACGGGGATACGCAGTATTTT.

Only one count was recorded for this clone. The chain joins TRBV9 to TRBJ2-4; D is perhaps TRBD1 or TRBD2 (5 bases each). Trimming cost V 0 bases and J 6 bases, with 10 bases left between them. CDR3 size: 14 residues. Per germline, CDR1 SGDLS and CDR2 YYNGEE. The CDR3 loop reads CASSVGGTRNIQYF. CDR3 in DNA: TGTGCCAGCAGCGTAGGAGGGACCCGAAACATTCAGTACTTC.

This clone showed up just a few times. The genes are TRBV5-1 and TRBJ2-3; D is unresolved. V lost 0 bases and J lost 6, with 17 bases in between. CDR3 size: 16 residues. Germline CDR1 SGHRS, CDR2 YFSETQ. The CDR3 is CASSLGGRPSSDTQYF. Written as DNA, the CDR3 is TGCGCCAGCAGCTTGGGGGGTAGGCCCTCATCGGATACGCAGTATTTT. Full variable domain (outside the CDR3, taken from reference TRBV5-1 and TRBJ2-3): KAGVTQTPRYLIKTRGQQVTLSCSPISGHRSVSWYQQTPGQGLQFLFEYFSETQRNKGNFPGRFSGRQFSNSRSEMNVSTLELGDSALYLCASSLGGRPSSDTQYFGPGTRLTVL.

This clone was observed a handful of times. The chain is built from TRBV28 and TRBJ2-1; 8 positions agree with TRBD2. J lost 6 bases, V lost 3 bases, and 7 bases had no gene match. From germline, CDR1 is MDHEN and CDR2 SYDVKM. This CDR3 contains 15 residues. The CDR3 loop reads CASSFSRGGLNEQFF. CDR3 sequence (DNA): TGTGCCAGCAGTTTCTCCCGGGGGGGACTCAATGAGCAGTTCTTC.

The chain is built from TRBV24-1 and TRBJ2-3; D not certain. The germline gives CDR1 KGHDR, CDR2 SFDVKD. V was trimmed by 9 bases and J by 0 bases, leaving 9 bases between them. CDR3 length equals 13 residues. The CDR3 reads CATAQGSTDTQYF. Written as DNA, the CDR3 is TGTGCCACCGCCCAAGGTAGCACAGATACGCAGTATTTT.

The chain carries TRBV9 and TRBJ2-2, with unresolved D. CDR3 length: 14 residues. The V end was cut by 4 bases, the J end by 6 bases, with 13 bases between. The V gene's germline CDR1 is SGDLS and CDR2 YYNGEE. This CDR3 is CASSSGNVPGELFF. The CDR3 region has the DNA TGTGCCAGCAGCTCCGGAAATGTGCCCGGGGAGCTGTTTTTT.

The V gene is TRBV2, the J gene TRBJ2-2, with D unresolved. V lost 3 bases and J lost 8, with 13 bases in between. Per the germline V gene, CDR1 is SNHLY and CDR2 is FYNNEI. The length of the CDR3 is 14 residues. The CDR3 DNA reads as TGTGCCAGCAGTGATAACTCGGCAGCTGGGGAGCTGTTTTTT. Translating gives CASSDNSAAGELFF.

The chain joins TRBV19 to TRBJ2-5; 12 bases match TRBD2. J lost 5 bases, V lost 2 bases, and 3 bases had no gene match. The germline CDR1 and CDR2 sequences are LNHDA and SQIVND (reference sequence). This CDR3 spans 15 amino acids. DNA of the CDR3: TGTGCCAGTAGTATACTAGCGGGGGGGTTGGAGACCCAGTACTTC. Encoded protein: CASSILAGGLETQYF.

This rearrangement joins TRBV29-1 to TRBJ1-4, with 7 bases identical to TRBD1. The CDR3 loop spans 14 amino acids. V lost 4 bases, J lost 6 bases, and 8 bases stayed unmatched. Germline V gene lookup returns CDR1 SQVTM and CDR2 ANQGSEA. CDR3 nucleotide sequence: TGCAGCGTTGGCCCCGGGGGACAGTATGAAAAACTGTTTTTT. Translated, it gives CSVGPGGQYEKLFF.

In this sample, this clone turned up a few times. The J gene is TRBJ1-6, the V gene TRBV28, with TRBD1 matching over 7 bases. The CDR3 length is 13 residues. V gave up 10 bases and J gave up 7 bases; unmatched junction bases: 7. CDR1 and CDR2 (germline): MDHEN, SYDVKM. Here the CDR3 reads CANARDSNSPLHF. For the CDR3, the DNA is TGTGCCAACGCGAGGGACAGCAATTCACCCCTCCACTTT. The full variable domain, in which reference TRBV28 and TRBJ1-6 provide the parts outside the CDR3, is DVKVTQSSRYLVKRTGEKVFLECVQDMDHENMFWYRQDPGLGLRLIYFSYDVKMKEKGDIPEGYSVSREKKERFSLILESASTNQTSMYLCANARDSNSPLHFGNGTRLTVT.

This chain connects TRBV5-5 to TRBJ1-2; TRBD1 matches 10 bases. The germline gives CDR1 SGHKS, CDR2 YYEKEE (reference sequence). J gave up 5 bases and V 0 bases, and 1 base lay outside the gene matches. CDR3 size: 14 residues. DNA for the CDR3: TGTGCCAGCAGCTTGGAGGGACAGGGGTATGGCTACACCTTC. This codes for CASSLEGQGYGYTF.

The table lists this clone with a few counts. This chain uses TRBV5-4 with TRBJ2-2; 9 nucleotides align to TRBD2. V shed 4 bases, J shed 0 bases, and the junction held 7 bases outside the gene matches. This CDR3 is 17 amino acids long. Germline CDR1 is SGHNT and CDR2 is YYREEE (reference sequence). The CDR3 region is CASSALTSGPNTGELFF. The CDR3 DNA sequence: TGTGCCAGCAGCGCCCTGACTAGCGGCCCGAACACCGGGGAGCTGTTTTTT.

This clone showed up just a few times. Other DNA sequences in the same sample also yield this CDR3. J is TRBJ2-5 and V is TRBV3-1 (or the pseudogene TRBV3-2); D is undetermined. The germline V and J ends were trimmed by 0 bases and 4 bases, with 6 bases remaining between them. The CDR3 runs to 13 residues. CDR1 and CDR2 (germline): LGHDT, YNNKEL (reference sequence). The CDR3 region has the DNA TGTGCCAGCAGCCAAGACCCAGGAGAGACCCAGTACTTC. Its protein product is CASSQDPGETQYF.

This clone was seen a few times. The chain is built from TRBV24-1 and TRBJ1-5, with 8 bases that match TRBD1. CDR3 length: 15 amino acids. Losses at the gene ends were 4 bases for V and 6 bases for J; bases not matched to a gene: 7. Germline loops: CDR1 KGHDR, CDR2 SFDVKD. In nucleotides, the CDR3 is TGTGCCACCAGTGACCCAGGACAGGGCTCTCAGCCCCAGCATTTT. The encoded protein is CATSDPGQGSQPQHF.

The rearrangement uses TRBV2 and TRBJ1-5, with 9 bases that match TRBD1. Per the germline V gene, CDR1 is SNHLY and CDR2 is FYNNEI. The V and J ends lost 3 bases and 2 bases, in that order; junction bases with no gene match: 11. This CDR3 spans 18 amino acids. The CDR3 protein is CASSDRGTGPFGNQPQHF. In nucleotides, the CDR3 is TGTGCCAGCAGTGATCGGGGGACAGGGCCCTTTGGCAATCAGCCCCAGCATTTT.

The chain recombines TRBV28 with TRBJ2-3, with 7 nucleotides matching TRBD1. The CDR3 sequence is 15 residues long. V gave up 3 bases and J gave up 2 bases; unmatched junction bases: 5. Germline CDR1 reads MDHEN; CDR2 reads SYDVKM. The CDR3 loop is CASSFGDRYTDTQYF. Here the CDR3 DNA reads TGTGCCAGCAGTTTTGGGGACAGATACACAGATACGCAGTATTTT.

This clone was observed a few times. The chain recombines TRBV18 with TRBJ1-2; D remains ambiguous. The CDR3 has 16 residues. Between the trimmed V and J ends, which lost 3 bases and 6 bases, there was a span of 20 bases. Looked up from germline, CDR1 is KGHSH and CDR2 is LQKENI. CDR3 protein: CASSPFPTPRVDGYTF. In DNA, the CDR3 is TGTGCCAGCTCACCGTTTCCGACCCCCCGTGTCGATGGCTACACCTTC.

This chain joins TRBV6-4 and TRBJ2-1; 8 bases fit TRBD1. This CDR3 is built from 14 residues. The germline V gene encodes CDR1 MRHNA and CDR2 SNTAGT. V lost 4 bases, J lost 4 bases, and 3 bases stayed unmatched. DNA of the CDR3: TGTGCCAGCAGTGCCGGACAGGGTTACAATGAGCAGTTCTTC. It translates to CASSAGQGYNEQFF.

This chain connects TRBV5-1 to TRBJ1-1; a possible D gene is TRBD1 (6 bases). The CDR3 extends over 13 amino acids. The ends were cut back, 4 bases at V and 1 base at J, with 8 bases in the middle. The germline gives CDR1 SGHRS, CDR2 YFSETQ. The CDR3 DNA follows: TGCGCCAGCAGCCCGACAGGGAACACTGAAGCTTTCTTT. Protein: CASSPTGNTEAFF.

This clone was detected a few times. This chain uses TRBV6-1 with TRBJ1-4; a weak D match, TRBD1 (5 bases). Trimming removed 0 bases at V and 7 bases at J, with 12 bases between. Germline V gene data show CDR1 as MNHNS and CDR2 as SASEGT. This CDR3 is built from 15 residues. CDR3 loop: CASSEAGGAGEKLFF. In DNA form, the CDR3 reads TGTGCCAGCAGTGAAGCTGGTGGGGCCGGTGAAAAACTGTTTTTT.

This clone has only one observation. This sequence joins TRBV5-1 and TRBJ2-7; D not certain. This CDR3 has 15 residues. Germline V gives CDR1 SGHRS, CDR2 YFSETQ. V lost 0 bases and J lost 4, with 14 bases in between. The CDR3 bases are TGCGCCAGCAGCTTGGAGGGCCGATCCTATTACGAGCAGTACGTC. This codes for CASSLEGRSYYEQYV.

The chain employs TRBV18 and TRBJ1-6; D remains unclear. This CDR3 is built from 17 residues. V lost 3 bases, J lost 0 bases, and 12 bases lay in between. Germline V gene lookup returns CDR1 KGHSH and CDR2 LQKENI. As DNA, the CDR3 is TGTGCCAGCTCACCGAATATGGCTAACTCCTATAATTCACCCCTCCACTTT. Its protein is CASSPNMANSYNSPLHF. The full variable domain, its missing parts supplied by reference TRBV18 and TRBJ1-6, is NAGVMQNPRHLVRRRGQEARLRCSPMKGHSHVYWYRQLPEEGLKFMVYLQKENIIDESGMPKERFSAEFPKEGPSILRIQQVVRGDSAAYFCASSPNMANSYNSPLHFGNGTRLTVT.

The V call is TRBV6-5, the J call TRBJ2-7; 7 positions agree with TRBD2. V lost 6 bases and J lost 2; bases outside the gene matches: 4. The CDR3 length is 13 residues. Germline V gene sequence: CDR1 MNHEY, CDR2 SVGAGI. The CDR3 nucleotides are TGTGCCAGCAGGTCGGGGGGTACCTACGAGCAGTACTTC. Its protein product is CASRSGGTYEQYF.